This T cell receptor beta chain was documented in a study of CD8 T cells in ankylosing spondylitis. Study-wide results and caveats: It was reported that disease-linked clones were significantly enriched in matched ankylosing spondylitis synovial fluid.

TCRdb redid the calling of the 5' RACE reads with MiXCR, one entry per CDR3 protein. The repertoire includes around 300,000 distinct CDR3 sequences, roughly 20% of them detected once, and 3.5% sits in the top ten. Concerning this clonotype: Its antigen is currently unknown.

Germline CDR1 reads SQVTM; CDR2 reads ANQGSEA. The CDR3 sequence is 15 residues long. Trimming at V came to 6 bases and at J to 5 bases, leaving 10 bases not matched to a gene. The clonotype was recovered from a female donor with ankylosing spondylitis or in good health (not recorded which). V and J are TRBV29-1 and TRBJ2-1, with 10 bases matching TRBD2. The sequenced sample consisted of blood, either unsorted or a sorted T cell fraction (not recorded which). In nucleotides, the CDR3 is TGCAGCGTGGGACGGACTAGCGGATTCAACAATGAGCAGTTCTTC. Its translation is CSVGRTSGFNNEQFF.